The source of this T cell receptor (beta chain) is a study of T cells in tuberculosis. Study-level results: Active tuberculosis TCR-alpha repertoires lay closer to GMM-specific TCRs than IGRA-negative controls, suggesting clonal expansion. Shorter CDR3-alpha in active tuberculosis partly drove smaller distances.

Notes on this clone: Antigen unknown.

The repertoire was sequenced with immunoSEQ multiplex PCR; TCRdb's copy has only in-frame clones and lacks some. This sample has 25,000 to 35,000 clones, with roughly 83% found just once. Indicated time point: new active TB diagnosis, blood taken before or within 7 days of starting treatment. Each donor contributed roughly 92,000 T cells on average, unsorted. The V and J ends lost 4 bases and 0 bases respectively, with 13 bases between them. There are 16 residues in the CDR3. Germline V gene sequence: CDR1 PRHDT, CDR2 FYEKMQ (reference sequence). The chain combines TRBV13 with TRBJ2-4; D unclear. The receptor was derived from an adult with tuberculosis. Here the sequenced sample was PBMCs, taken at tuberculosis diagnosis. The CDR3 is CASSSPDELAKNIQYF. CDR3 nucleotides: TGTGCCAGCAGCTCCCCTGATGAACTAGCCAAAAACATTCAGTACTTC. The variable domain in full, completed from reference TRBV13 and TRBJ2-4, reads AAGVIQSPRHLIKEKRETATLKCYPIPRHDTVYWYQQGPGQDPQFLISFYEKMQSDKGSIPDRFSAQQFSDYHSELNMSSLELGDSALYFCASSSPDELAKNIQYFGAGTRLSVL.